This T cell receptor (beta chain) was found in a study of response to subunit inactivated influenza vaccine. CDR1 is SGDLS and CDR2 is YYNGEE in the germline V gene. CDR3 length: 15 residues. V trimming: 2 bases; J trimming: 3 bases; junction bases outside the gene matches: 7. TCRdb reanalysed the RT-PCR reads using MiXCR and keeps one entry per CDR3 protein. This sample has about 170,000 distinct CDR3 sequences, with roughly 12% found just once. The same specimen was also included in a second study, on T cells expressing NK-cell markers. In that study: 5'RACE template switching with UMIs generated TCR beta cDNA. Out of eight donors sequenced, seven tested HCMV-seropositive and the remaining one seronegative.

The clonotype originates from a man between 50 and 59 years old who received an inactivated influenza vaccine. The chain has TRBV9 and TRBJ2-7, with 8 bases identical to TRBD1. Sequencing used CD8+ T cells sorted from PBMCs, obtained roughly 12 days after vaccination. The CDR3 bases are TGTGCCAGCAGCGTGTCCGGGACAGGAGGCTACGAGCAGTACTTC. Its translation is CASSVSGTGGYEQYF. Together with reference TRBV9 and TRBJ2-7, the CDR3 gives the full variable domain: DSGVTQTPKHLITATGQRVTLRCSPRSGDLSVYWYQQSLDQGLQFLIQYYNGEERAKGNILERFSAQQFPDLHSELNLSSLELGDSALYFCASSVSGTGGYEQYFGPGTRLTVT.